This record concerns one T cell receptor (beta chain) sequence. Other DNA sequences in the sample encode the same CDR3. Naive CD8 cells comprised CD45RO-negative, CCR7-positively selected cells, excluding terminally differentiated effector memory CD45RA+ cells. The data were taken from a study of shared clonotypes between healthy human individuals. Clones were read by immunoSEQ multiplex PCR, and TCRdb kept only the in-frame ones, dropping some. The data show around 1.9 million clones, with 93% seen just once and more than 1.5% held by the top ten. The V gene lost 0 bases and the J gene lost 2 bases, with 1 base spanning the gap. Germline V gene sequence: CDR1 DFQATT, CDR2 SNEGSKA (reference sequence). This CDR3 is built from 11 residues.

The sequence came from a man aged 18 to 29 in good health. Some clones in this sample may be carry-over from other donors' samples. The specimen sequenced was naive CD8+ T cells from PBMCs. The chain employs TRBV20-1 and TRBJ2-5, with D unclear. The CDR3 protein is CSARDQETQYF. The CDR3 DNA follows: TGCAGTGCTAGAGATCAAGAGACCCAGTACTTC.